The 28 T cell receptor beta chains below come from one sample, sequenced in a study of OX40 agonist ivuxolimab in advanced cancers. Generated by immunoSEQ multiplex PCR, the TCRdb table keeps only in-frame clones and is missing some. The repertoire includes around 84,000 clones, approximately 95% of them detected once, and around 10% sits in the top ten. The source was CD4+ or CD8+ T cells sorted from blood, collected in a trial of the OX40 agonist ivuxolimab. These receptor sequences come from an adult with an advanced solid tumor such as melanoma, head and neck, liver or kidney cancer.

The chain carries TRBV9 and TRBJ1-2; D ambiguous. Between the trimmed V and J ends, which lost 3 bases and 9 bases, there was a span of 9 bases. The germline gives CDR1 SGDLS, CDR2 YYNGEE. This CDR3 has 11 residues. The DNA of the CDR3 is TGTGCCAGCAGCGGAGATTCGCGCTACACCTTC. Its translation: CASSGDSRYTF.

This clone is a singleton in its sample. V gene TRBV10-3 combines with J gene TRBJ2-1, with a tentative D call TRBD2 (5 bases). The CDR3 length is 13 residues. The V gene lost 0 bases and the J gene lost 6 bases, with 6 bases spanning the gap. Looked up from germline, CDR1 is ENHRY and CDR2 is SYGVKD. The CDR3, as DNA: TGTGCCATCAGTGAGTCGACTATCAATGAGCAGTTCTTC. Its translation is CAISESTINEQFF.

This clone occurred once. The V gene is TRBV28, the J gene TRBJ2-7; D is possibly TRBD1 or TRBD2 (5 bases each). The CDR3 has 15 residues. Germline CDR1 MDHEN, CDR2 SYDVKM. The germline V and J ends were trimmed by 6 bases and 0 bases, with 15 bases remaining between them. The DNA for the CDR3 is TGTGCCAGCAGCCCACCCGGGACGGTCTCCTACGAGCAGTACTTC. This sequence encodes CASSPPGTVSYEQYF. Filled out from reference TRBV28 and TRBJ2-7, the complete variable domain reads DVKVTQSSRYLVKRTGEKVFLECVQDMDHENMFWYRQDPGLGLRLIYFSYDVKMKEKGDIPEGYSVSREKKERFSLILESASTNQTSMYLCASSPPGTVSYEQYFGPGTRLTVT.

This chain links TRBV27 with TRBJ1-5, with TRBD1 matching 9 bases. Germline values: CDR1 MNHEY, CDR2 SMNVEV (reference sequence). The V segment lost 6 bases and the J segment 3 bases; nucleotides outside the gene matches: 9. The CDR3 totals 16 residues. The CDR3 spells CASRPDRTGDNQPQHF. Here the CDR3 DNA reads TGTGCCAGCAGACCTGACCGGACAGGGGACAATCAGCCCCAGCATTTT.

On this clone itself: The junction shows a germline mismatch at one end, possibly a read error. This chain joins TRBV6-5 and TRBJ2-7; 9 bases match TRBD1. The CDR3 has 15 residues. The germline V gene has CDR1 MNHEY and CDR2 SVGAGI. The CDR3 here is CASSHSRQGGHEQYF. DNA of the CDR3: TGTGCCAGCAGTCACTCCCGACAGGGGGGACACGAGCAGTACTTC.

This chain connects TRBV6-6 to TRBJ2-5; maybe TRBD2 (6 bases). Germline CDR1 MNHNY, CDR2 SVGAGI (reference sequence). The CDR3 spans 13 residues. Trimming cost V 0 bases and J 7 bases, with 9 bases left between them. DNA of the CDR3: TGTGCCAGCAGTTACTCTGGGGGAGGGACCCAGTACTTC. This sequence encodes CASSYSGGGTQYF.

The chain carries TRBV10-3 and TRBJ2-7; D gene unclear. V lost 3 bases and J 4 bases, leaving 13 bases between the germline ends. Germline loops: CDR1 ENHRY, CDR2 SYGVKD. The length of the CDR3 is 14 residues. The CDR3 region is CAISDQQFTYEQYF. The CDR3 DNA reads as TGTGCCATCAGTGACCAGCAGTTTACTTACGAGCAGTACTTC.

The chain is built from TRBV29-1 and TRBJ2-1; weak D call: TRBD1 (7 bases). Trimming stripped 6 bases from V and 9 bases from J, with 15 bases between. The germline CDR1 and CDR2 sequences are SQVTM and ANQGSEA. The CDR3 runs to 12 residues. CDR3 residues: CSVQGGRGEQFF. CDR3 nucleotide sequence: TGCAGCGTCCAGGGGGGTCGTGGTGAGCAGTTCTTC.

The V call is TRBV6-1, the J call TRBJ2-7; no clear D. V lost 7 bases and J 0 bases, leaving 10 bases between the germline ends. Germline V CDR1 and CDR2: MNHNS, SASEGT. The CDR3 is 13 residues long. CDR3 DNA sequence: TGTGCCAGCATTGGCGTGAGCTCCTACGAGCAGTACTTC. Amino acids: CASIGVSSYEQYF.

The chain is built from TRBV11-2 and TRBJ1-1; no clear D gene. The germline CDR1 and CDR2 sequences are SGHAT and FQNNGV. The CDR3 extends over 12 amino acids. V lost 1 base and J 4 bases, leaving 4 bases between the germline ends. The CDR3 DNA reads as TGTGCCAGCAGCTTAGCGGTCACTGAAGCTTTCTTT. It is translated as CASSLAVTEAFF.

In this sample, this clone turned up a few times. The same CDR3 also results from other DNA sequences found in this sample. This chain links TRBV29-1 with TRBJ1-1; TRBD1 is a possible D gene (6 bases). Trimming took 0 bases from V and 0 from J, leaving 11 bases between them. CDR3 length equals 15 residues. In germline, CDR1 is SQVTM, CDR2 ANQGSEA. The CDR3: CSVEEGTLMNTEAFF. As DNA, the CDR3 is TGCAGCGTTGAAGAAGGGACACTCATGAACACTGAAGCTTTCTTT. The whole variable domain, remainder taken from reference TRBV29-1 and TRBJ1-1, is SAVISQKPSRDICQRGTSLTIQCQVDSQVTMMFWYRQQPGQSLTLIATANQGSEATYESGFVIDKFPISRPNLTFSTLTVSNMSPEDSSIYLCSVEEGTLMNTEAFFGQGTRLTVV.

The V gene is TRBV11-3, the J gene TRBJ1-3; D is undetermined. Germline CDR1 SGHNT, CDR2 YENEEA. CDR3 size: 15 residues. Deletions cut 0 bases from V and 3 bases from J, with 9 bases between. CDR3 DNA sequence: TGTGCCAGCAGCTTAGAGAAGGGTTATGGAAACACCATATATTTT. Translating it yields CASSLEKGYGNTIYF.

The chain carries TRBV6-6 and TRBJ2-2; D call uncertain. The V and J ends lost 4 bases and 3 bases respectively, with 9 bases between them. The CDR3 consists of 14 residues. Per germline, CDR1 MNHNY and CDR2 SVGAGI (reference sequence). The CDR3 reads CASSFLGYTGELFF. The CDR3 DNA reads TGTGCCAGCAGTTTTTTGGGTTACACCGGGGAGCTGTTTTTT.

The chain recombines TRBV7-3 with TRBJ2-7, with D uncertain. The V and J ends lost 5 bases and 3 bases respectively, with 20 bases between them. The CDR3 totals 16 residues. Per the germline V gene, CDR1 is SGHTA and CDR2 is FQGTGA. CDR3 protein: CASSKLTAQPFYEQYF. The CDR3 region has the DNA TGTGCCAGCAGCAAGTTGACGGCCCAACCGTTCTACGAGCAGTACTTC.

The gene calls are TRBV7-9 and TRBJ2-1; D is perhaps TRBD1 or TRBD2 (5 bases each). CDR3 size: 14 residues. V was trimmed by 7 bases and J by 8 bases, leaving 18 bases between them. Germline-derived CDR1 and CDR2 are SEHNR and FQNEAQ (reference sequence). The CDR3 here is CASTSGYGADEQFF. CDR3 nucleotide sequence: TGTGCCAGCACCTCTGGATACGGGGCGGATGAGCAGTTCTTC. Drawing the rest from reference TRBV7-9 and TRBJ2-1, the complete variable domain is DTGVSQNPRHKITKRGQNVTFRCDPISEHNRLYWYRQTLGQGPEFLTYFQNEAQLEKSRLLSDRFSAERPKGSFSTLEIQRTEQGDSAMYLCASTSGYGADEQFFGPGTRLTVL.

This chain uses TRBV29-1 with TRBJ2-7; D call uncertain. Per germline, CDR1 SQVTM and CDR2 ANQGSEA. The CDR3 runs 12 residues. V was trimmed by 1 base and J by 1 base, leaving 5 bases between them. CDR3 in amino acids: CSVEGQSYEQYF. The CDR3 nucleotides read TGCAGCGTTGAAGGTCAGTCCTACGAGCAGTACTTC.

The J gene is TRBJ2-7, the V gene TRBV5-6; D gene unclear. The CDR3 has 15 residues. V was shortened by 4 bases and J by 4 bases, with 18 bases between the two germline ends. Germline-derived CDR1 and CDR2 are SGHDT and YYEEEE. DNA for the CDR3: TGTGCCAGCAGCCTTAATCGAGTCTACCTATACGAGCAGTACTTC. It yields the protein CASSLNRVYLYEQYF.

The chain joins TRBV9 to TRBJ2-5; TRBD1 aligns across 8 bases. Germline CDR1 SGDLS, CDR2 YYNGEE. With V trimmed by 4 bases and J by 5 bases, 10 bases remained unmatched. The CDR3 runs 15 residues. CDR3 nucleotides: TGTGCCAGCAGCTCCAGACAGGGGTTGGGGGAGACCCAGTACTTC. Translated: CASSSRQGLGETQYF.

This clone has more than one count but fewer than ten. The rearrangement links TRBV6-1 to TRBJ2-7, with TRBD1 as a possible D gene (6 bases). Germline V gives CDR1 MNHNS, CDR2 SASEGT. This CDR3 spans 13 amino acids. Trimming stripped 5 bases from V and 4 bases from J, with 12 bases between. CDR3 region: CASSWEQGYEQYF. The CDR3 nucleotides are TGTGCCAGCAGTTGGGAACAGGGATACGAGCAGTACTTC.

The rearrangement links TRBV27 to TRBJ1-5; a weak D match, TRBD1 (5 bases). The ends were cut back, 5 bases at V and 0 bases at J, with 8 bases in the middle. Germline V lookup: CDR1 MNHEY, CDR2 SMNVEV (reference sequence). There are 14 residues in the CDR3. As DNA, the CDR3 is TGTGCCAGCAGTGCGGGGGTTAGCAATCAGCCCCAGCATTTT. This gives the protein CASSAGVSNQPQHF.

This clone was found once. The V and J genes are TRBV27 and TRBJ2-3; tentatively, D is TRBD1 (6 bases). Trimming took 5 bases from V and 5 from J, leaving 20 bases between them. Looked up from germline, CDR1 is MNHEY and CDR2 is SMNVEV (reference sequence). The CDR3 totals 16 residues. The CDR3 loop is CASSTSAGAAGDTQYF. The CDR3 DNA is TGTGCCAGCAGTACATCGGCAGGGGCCGCGGGAGATACGCAGTATTTT.

CDR3 nucleotide sequence: TGTGCCAGCAGCGTAGATGACAGACCCTACTACAATGAGCAGTTCTTC. The encoded protein is CASSVDDRPYYNEQFF. The chain recombines TRBV9 with TRBJ2-1, with TRBD1 as a possible D gene (5 bases). With 0 bases removed from V and 3 bases from J, the gap between germline ends came to 13 bases. Per germline, CDR1 SGDLS and CDR2 YYNGEE. The CDR3 contains 16 residues.

The chain has TRBV5-4 and TRBJ1-2; tentatively, D is TRBD1 (6 bases). V was shortened by 2 bases and J by 8 bases, with 10 bases between the two germline ends. Germline assignment: CDR1 SGHNT and CDR2 YYREEE (reference sequence). This CDR3 contains 12 residues. DNA for the CDR3: TGTGCCAGCAGCTTCGGGGGGCAAGGCTACACCTTC. It specifies CASSFGGQGYTF.

J is TRBJ1-1 and V is TRBV27; no definite D call. The germline V gene has CDR1 MNHEY and CDR2 SMNVEV (reference sequence). Between the trimmed V and J ends, which lost 5 bases and 7 bases, there was a span of 11 bases. This CDR3 region has 12 residues. Here the CDR3 reads CASSPNRVEAFF. CDR3 sequence (DNA): TGTGCCAGCAGTCCTAACAGAGTTGAAGCTTTCTTT.

This chain uses TRBV25-1 with TRBJ2-1; TRBD1 might be the D (5 bases). Trimming removed 3 bases from V and 8 bases from J, with 11 bases in between. From germline, CDR1 is MGHDK and CDR2 SYGVNS. The length of the CDR3 is 13 residues. The CDR3 protein is CASSDRVWYEQFF. CDR3 coding DNA: TGTGCCAGCAGTGACAGGGTATGGTATGAGCAGTTCTTC.

The V call is TRBV6-6, the J call TRBJ2-7; weak D call: TRBD1 (6 bases). The CDR3 totals 15 residues. Per germline, CDR1 MNHNY and CDR2 SVGAGI (reference sequence). With 4 bases removed from V and 2 bases from J, the gap between germline ends came to 15 bases. CDR3 protein: CASSSDTGRPYEQYF. CDR3 nucleotides: TGTGCCAGCAGTTCCGACACAGGGAGACCCTACGAGCAGTACTTC.

The gene calls are TRBV11-2 and TRBJ2-7, with D perhaps assigned TRBD1 or TRBD2 (5 bases each). The CDR3 is 16 amino acids. Trimming took off 5 bases at V and 4 bases at J, with 21 bases between the two ends. CDR1 and CDR2 (germline): SGHAT, FQNNGV. The CDR3, as DNA: TGTGCCAGCAGCCCTCGGGGCGCCAGGGACGGTTACGAGCAGTACTTC. This codes for CASSPRGARDGYEQYF.

The V gene is TRBV30, the J gene TRBJ1-3; D ambiguous. The V gene's germline CDR1 is GTSNPN and CDR2 SVGIG (reference sequence). The V and J ends lost 2 bases and 2 bases respectively, with 13 bases between them. The CDR3 covers 15 residues. CDR3 region: CAWSISGATGNTIYF. Written as DNA, the CDR3 is TGTGCCTGGAGTATCTCAGGCGCAACTGGAAACACCATATATTTT.